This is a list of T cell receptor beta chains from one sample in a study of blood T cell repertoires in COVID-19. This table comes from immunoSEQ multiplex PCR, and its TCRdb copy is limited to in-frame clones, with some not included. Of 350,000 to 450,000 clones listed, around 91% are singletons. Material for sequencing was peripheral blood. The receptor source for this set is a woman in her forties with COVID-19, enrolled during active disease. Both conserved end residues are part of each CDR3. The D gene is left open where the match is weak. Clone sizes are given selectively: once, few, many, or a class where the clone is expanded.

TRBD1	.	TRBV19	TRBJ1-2	CASSLRGVTGGRYGYTF	TGTGCCAGTAGCCTTCGGGGGGTAACAGGGGGCCGCTATGGCTACACCTTC
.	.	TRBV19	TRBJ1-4	CASSIGGSNEKLFF	TGTGCCAGTAGTATAGGGGGCAGTAATGAAAAACTGTTTTTT
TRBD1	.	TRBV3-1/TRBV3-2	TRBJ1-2	CASSHKGQPNYGYTF	TGTGCCAGCAGCCATAAGGGACAGCCTAACTATGGCTACACCTTC
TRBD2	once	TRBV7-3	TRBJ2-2	CASSSSGRNTGELFF	TGTGCCAGCAGCTCTAGCGGGAGGAACACCGGGGAGCTGTTTTTT
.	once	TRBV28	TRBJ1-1	CASSLGLRTNTEAFF	TGTGCCAGCAGTTTGGGCCTCAGAACGAACACTGAAGCTTTCTTT
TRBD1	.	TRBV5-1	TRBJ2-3	CASSPRSGQAITDTQYF	TGCGCCAGCAGCCCCCGCTCGGGACAGGCGATCACAGATACGCAGTATTTT
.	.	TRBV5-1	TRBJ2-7	CASSLNRDEQYF	TGCGCCAGCAGCCTCAACCGGGACGAGCAGTACTTC
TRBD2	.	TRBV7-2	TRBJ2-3	CASSLGRAGGTDTQYF	TGTGCCAGCAGCTTAGGTCGAGCGGGGGGCACAGATACGCAGTATTTT
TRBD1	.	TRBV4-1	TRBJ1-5	CASSHKQGVRNQPQHF	TGCGCCAGCAGCCACAAACAGGGGGTACGCAATCAGCCCCAGCATTTT
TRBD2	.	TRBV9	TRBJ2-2	CASSVGPSGGTGELFF	TGTGCCAGCAGCGTAGGCCCTAGCGGGGGCACCGGGGAGCTGTTTTTT